This record covers a single T cell receptor beta chain. Sequenced by immunoSEQ multiplex PCR; TCRdb stores in-frame clones only, minus some. The sample yields roughly 260,000 clones, roughly 87% seen once. These data originate in a study of blood T cell repertoires in COVID-19. Trimming stripped 5 bases from V and 1 base from J, with 11 bases between. Germline CDR1 reads SGHVS; CDR2 reads FNYEAQ. This CDR3 is built from 15 residues. Sequencing was performed on peripheral blood. The clonotype was recovered from a woman aged 50 to 65 who had recovered from COVID-19. This chain uses TRBV7-6 with TRBJ2-2; tentatively, D is TRBD2 (5 bases). DNA of the CDR3: TGTGCCAGCAGCCGCGGGTGGGAGAACACCGGGGAGCTGTTTTTT. It encodes CASSRGWENTGELFF.